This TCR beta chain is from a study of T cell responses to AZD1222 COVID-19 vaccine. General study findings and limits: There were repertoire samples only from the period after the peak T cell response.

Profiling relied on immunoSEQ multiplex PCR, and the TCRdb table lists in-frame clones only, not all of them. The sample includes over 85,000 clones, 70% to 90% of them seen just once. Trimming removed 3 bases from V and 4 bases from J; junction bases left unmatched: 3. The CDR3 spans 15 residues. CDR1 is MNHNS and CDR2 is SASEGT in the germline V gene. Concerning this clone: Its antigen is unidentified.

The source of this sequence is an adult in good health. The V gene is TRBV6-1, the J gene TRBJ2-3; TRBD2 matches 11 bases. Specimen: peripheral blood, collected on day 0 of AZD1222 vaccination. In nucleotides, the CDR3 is TGTGCCAGCAGTGATCTAGCGGGGGGACCAGATACGCAGTATTTT. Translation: CASSDLAGGPDTQYF.